The 24 T cell receptor beta chains below were found in one sample sequenced in a study. TCRdb used MiXCR to reprocess the RT-PCR reads, holding one entry per CDR3 protein. Counted here are about 700,000 distinct CDR3 sequences, 13% to 15% occurring once; the ten biggest clones make up around 3.3%. The sample comprised memory CD4+ T cells from blood. The receptors originated from a female donor in good health, serving as a healthy control.

The chain employs TRBV20-1 and TRBJ2-7, with 10 bases fitting TRBD2. The germline V gene encodes CDR1 DFQATT and CDR2 SNEGSKA (reference sequence). Trimming removed 1 base from V and 5 bases from J; junction bases left unmatched: 20. The CDR3 covers 19 residues. CDR3 DNA sequence: TGCAGTGCTAGAGTCCCCCCGGCTAGCGGGAGTTCCACCATGGACGAGCAGTACTTC. It is translated as CSARVPPASGSSTMDEQYF.

The V and J genes are TRBV12-3 or TRBV12-4 and TRBJ1-2; 8 bases match TRBD1. Trimming at V came to 7 bases and at J to 8 bases, leaving 9 bases not matched to a gene. The CDR3 runs 13 residues. The CDR3 loop is CASTPGQGRGYTF. In DNA form, the CDR3 reads TGTGCCAGCACCCCCGGACAGGGAAGAGGCTACACCTTC.

The chain links TRBV7-3 to TRBJ2-6; no reliable D call. CDR3 length: 16 residues. Trimming took 2 bases from V and 0 from J, leaving 8 bases between them. Germline CDR1 reads SGHTA; CDR2 reads FQGTGA. CDR3 in amino acids: CASSLVVSSGANVLTF. Here the CDR3 DNA reads TGTGCCAGCAGCTTAGTTGTAAGCTCTGGGGCCAACGTCCTGACTTTC. Supplemented by reference TRBV7-3 and TRBJ2-6, the full variable domain reads GAGVSQTPSNKVTEKGKYVELRCDPISGHTALYWYRQSLGQGPEFLIYFQGTGAADDSGLPNDRFFAVRPEGSVSTLKIQRTERGDSAVYLCASSLVVSSGANVLTFGAGSRLTVL.

The V gene is TRBV21-1, the J gene TRBJ2-7; the tabulated D call, TRBD1, remains unverified against the DNA. TRBV21-1 is flagged as a pseudogene. The CDR3 is 15 residues long. Written as DNA, the CDR3 is TGTGCCAGCAGCAAGGGACAGGCCATTCTTGCCGAGCAGTACTTC. Amino acids: CASSKGQAILAEQYF.

This clonotype was detected a few times. V and J are TRBV24-1 and TRBJ2-1, with no clear D. Trimming left V 6 bases short and J 5 bases short, with 13 bases between. CDR1 and CDR2 from the germline V gene are KGHDR and SFDVKD. There are 14 residues in the CDR3. CDR3 bases: TGTGCCACCAGTTCTACGTCCAGTGACAATGAGCAGTTCTTC. Its translation: CATSSTSSDNEQFF.

This clonotype has just a few counts. The chain links TRBV7-2 to TRBJ2-7; the D is unclear. The CDR3 covers 13 residues. The germline V gene encodes CDR1 SGHTA and CDR2 FQGNSA. V was cut by 5 bases and J by 3 bases, with 11 bases left in between. The chain's CDR3 is CASSPAHGYEQYF. The DNA for the CDR3 is TGTGCCAGCAGCCCCGCGCATGGCTACGAGCAGTACTTC.

This chain uses TRBV24-1 with TRBJ2-2; TRBD1 matches 8 bases. The CDR3 covers 14 residues. The germline gives CDR1 KGHDR, CDR2 SFDVKD. The trim removed 4 bases at V and 6 bases at J, leaving 3 bases unmatched. In DNA, the CDR3 is TGTGCCACCAGTGAATCACAGGGGGCCGGGGAGCTGTTTTTT. It codes for CATSESQGAGELFF.

The chain combines TRBV6-5 with TRBJ2-2; the D gene is possibly TRBD1 (6 bases). V lost 6 bases, J lost 1 base, and 12 bases lay in between. CDR3 length: 15 amino acids. Germline V gene sequence: CDR1 MNHEY, CDR2 SVGAGI. The CDR3 loop is CASSRQVLNTGELFF. The DNA for the CDR3 is TGTGCCAGCAGCAGACAGGTCTTGAACACCGGGGAGCTGTTTTTT.

This clonotype was recorded many times. The chain is built from TRBV29-1 and TRBJ2-5, with D possibly being TRBD1 or TRBD2 (5 bases each). V was pared by 4 bases and J by 5 bases, with 11 bases between. Germline loops: CDR1 SQVTM, CDR2 ANQGSEA. The CDR3 covers 12 residues. The CDR3 sequence: CSVVSEGETQYF. CDR3 DNA sequence: TGCAGCGTTGTCTCAGAGGGGGAGACCCAGTACTTC.

The rearrangement uses TRBV20-1 and TRBJ2-7; D possibly matches TRBD1 or TRBD2 (5 bases each). Trimming shortened V by 4 bases and J by 4 bases, and 14 bases separated the two germline ends. This CDR3 is 13 amino acids long. CDR1 is DFQATT and CDR2 is SNEGSKA in the germline V gene (reference sequence). The CDR3 DNA reads as TGCAGTGCTACTAGCAAGGGGACGTACGAGCAGTACTTC. Amino acids: CSATSKGTYEQYF.

The chain links TRBV5-1 to TRBJ2-1; 7 bases are a match to TRBD2. The CDR3 loop spans 18 amino acids. Germline assignment: CDR1 SGHRS and CDR2 YFSETQ. V was pared by 0 bases and J by 0 bases, with 9 bases of the junction left unmatched. CDR3 sequence: CASSLEGFRGSSYNEQFF. The DNA of the CDR3 is TGCGCCAGCAGCTTGGAGGGGTTCCGCGGGAGCTCCTACAATGAGCAGTTCTTC.

This clonotype was recorded a few times. The J gene is TRBJ2-2, the V gene TRBV4-3; D uncertain. Trimming pared 1 base from V and 7 bases from J, leaving 10 bases between. The CDR3 is 14 residues long. From germline, CDR1 is LGHNA and CDR2 YSLEER. CDR3 region: CASSQGTANGELFF. CDR3 nucleotide sequence: TGCGCCAGCAGCCAAGGCACGGCGAACGGGGAGCTGTTTTTT.

This clonotype occurred many times. This chain connects TRBV20-1 to TRBJ2-3; 7 nucleotides match TRBD2. Germline CDR1 and CDR2: DFQATT and SNEGSKA (reference sequence). After removal of 5 bases from V and 4 bases from J, the junction contained 3 bases not matched to a gene. CDR3 length: 12 amino acids. CDR3 DNA: TGCAGTGCTCGCGGGAGTCCAGATACGCAGTATTTT. It translates to CSARGSPDTQYF.

This clonotype was seen repeatedly, ten times or more. This sequence joins TRBV20-1 and TRBJ2-3, with 9 bases that match TRBD1. The J segment lost 2 bases and the V segment lost 5 bases, leaving 5 bases of the junction unmatched. The CDR3 sequence is 14 residues long. Germline loops: CDR1 DFQATT, CDR2 SNEGSKA (reference sequence). DNA of the CDR3: TGCAGTGCTGGGGGACAGGGATCCACAGATACGCAGTATTTT. Translated: CSAGGQGSTDTQYF.

The V call is TRBV18, the J call TRBJ1-1; TRBD1 might be the D (5 bases). From germline, CDR1 is KGHSH and CDR2 LQKENI. This CDR3 has 15 amino acids. Deletions cut 2 bases from V and 11 bases from J, with 21 bases between. CDR3 in DNA: TGTGCCAGCTCACCATATGAAGGGACTCAGGTTCAGGCTTTCTTT. Protein sequence: CASSPYEGTQVQAFF.

V and J are TRBV20-1 and TRBJ2-7; 8 bases agree with TRBD1. The CDR3 runs to 12 residues. The germline gives CDR1 DFQATT, CDR2 SNEGSKA (reference sequence). V was pared by 4 bases and J by 5 bases, with 4 bases of the junction left unmatched. The DNA of the CDR3 is TGCAGTGCTATTCGACAGGGGAACGAGCAGTACTTC. Its translation: CSAIRQGNEQYF.

Only a few counts were recorded for this clonotype. The chain uses TRBV6-1 and TRBJ1-3; possibly TRBD1 for D (6 bases). The CDR3 runs to 16 residues. Trimming pared 5 bases from V and 0 bases from J, leaving 14 bases between. The germline gives CDR1 MNHNS, CDR2 SASEGT. The CDR3 region has the DNA TGTGCCAGCAGTCAAACCAGGGGTTACTCTGGAAACACCATATATTTT. This encodes CASSQTRGYSGNTIYF.

This clonotype was detected a few times. The chain is built from TRBV11-2 and TRBJ1-6, with D possibly matching TRBD1 (6 bases). CDR3 length equals 16 residues. Germline CDR1 is SGHAT and CDR2 is FQNNGV. Trimming took 0 bases from V and 7 from J, leaving 13 bases between them. Here the CDR3 reads CASSLDRTVPNSPLHF. The CDR3 DNA is TGTGCCAGCAGCTTAGATCGGACAGTACCGAATTCACCCCTCCACTTT. The variable domain in full, with the rest retrieved from reference TRBV11-2 and TRBJ1-6, is EAGVAQSPRYKIIEKRQSVAFWCNPISGHATLYWYQQILGQGPKLLIQFQNNGVVDDSQLPKDRFSAERLKGVDSTLKIQPAKLEDSAVYLCASSLDRTVPNSPLHFGNGTRLTVT.

This clonotype has ten or more counts. The chain uses TRBV12-3 or TRBV12-4 and TRBJ2-1; the match to TRBD2 covers 11 bases. There are 15 residues in the CDR3. After removal of 3 bases from V and 3 bases from J, the junction contained 1 base not matched to a gene. CDR3 sequence: CASSFTSGGYNEQFF. CDR3 DNA: TGTGCCAGCAGTTTCACTAGCGGGGGCTACAATGAGCAGTTCTTC.

This clonotype was counted a few times. V is TRBV7-8 and J is TRBJ1-4; D remains unclear. Germline CDR1 and CDR2: SGHVS and FQNEAQ. The CDR3 runs 12 residues. Trimming shortened V by 7 bases and J by 3 bases, and 6 bases separated the two germline ends. The CDR3 reads CASTQANEKLFF. For the CDR3, the DNA is TGTGCCAGCACCCAGGCTAATGAAAAACTGTTTTTT.

The chain has TRBV7-9 and TRBJ2-3; D uncertain. Trimming cost V 1 base and J 2 bases, with 7 bases left between them. The CDR3 totals 14 residues. CDR1 and CDR2 from the germline V gene are SEHNR and FQNEAQ (reference sequence). The CDR3 nucleotides read TGTGCCAGCAGCTTAGAGGTGACCACAGATACGCAGTATTTT. Translated, it gives CASSLEVTTDTQYF.

Concerning this clonotype: A much larger clone differs by one base, so this may be a read error. This chain connects TRBV6-2 or TRBV6-3 to TRBJ2-5, with 8 bases identical to TRBD1. Trimming cost V 7 bases and J 3 bases; bases outside gene matches: 4. CDR1 and CDR2 from the germline V gene are MNHEY and SVGEGT. CDR3 length equals 13 residues. The CDR3 is CASMDREEETQYF. CDR3 bases: TGTGCCAGCATGGACAGGGAGGAAGAGACCCAGTACTTC.

The chain uses TRBV6-2 or TRBV6-3 and TRBJ2-7; TRBD1 agrees at 7 bases. CDR3 length equals 12 residues. CDR1 and CDR2 (germline): MNHEY, SVGEGT. V shed 7 bases and J 1 base; nucleotides not matched to a gene: 1. The CDR3 loop reads CASTTGSYEQYF. The CDR3 nucleotides are TGTGCCAGCACGACAGGGTCCTACGAGCAGTACTTC.

This clonotype was seen only a few times. The V gene is TRBV28, the J gene TRBJ2-1; D gene unclear. Germline V lookup: CDR1 MDHEN, CDR2 SYDVKM. V was pared by 6 bases and J by 0 bases, with 24 bases between. This CDR3 spans 19 amino acids. The CDR3 here is CASRHGPTGYSSSYNEQFF. CDR3 bases: TGTGCCAGCAGACACGGACCGACTGGGTACTCCAGCTCCTACAATGAGCAGTTCTTC.